This TCR beta chain came from a study of a mutant IDH1 vaccine in newly diagnosed glioma. Time point described: week 5, during vaccination. Each vaccine dose was 300 ug of mutant IDH1 20-mer peptide, with topical imiquimod. With regard to this clone: Its antigen is currently unknown.

Germline values: CDR1 SGHTA, CDR2 FQGNSA. This CDR3 comprises 16 residues. Trimming removed 5 bases from V and 5 bases from J, with 21 bases in between. TCRdb keeps only in-frame clones here, not all; method: immunoSEQ multiplex PCR. The data contain roughly 40,000 clones, 80% to 90% of them singletons. The input for sequencing was PBMCs, taken from a glioma patient whose treatment included an IDH1 peptide vaccine. The sequence was obtained from a man aged 40-49 years with glioma. This rearrangement joins TRBV7-2 to TRBJ1-2; possible D gene TRBD1, 6 bases. The CDR3 DNA is TGTGCCAGCAGCCCGGGGTTAGGGGGAAGAACATATGGCTACACCTTC. Its translation: CASSPGLGGRTYGYTF.